This T cell receptor beta chain came from a study of blood T cell repertoires in COVID-19. Across the study: Samples of COVID-19 (acute and convalescent) were obtained from the United States, Italy and Spain. From T cells, B-cell-depleted T cells, or PBMCs came the material, which was cDNA or gDNA.

Followed longitudinally, the Seattle patients had been enrolled during active infection. Original methodology: Amplification of reference gene primers was used by the study to estimate nucleated cell counts. Profiling relied on immunoSEQ multiplex PCR, and the TCRdb table lists in-frame clones only, not all of them. The D gene and trimming were derived from the DNA, and the V and J assignments and clone size from that table. The repertoire includes roughly 340,000 clones, 70% to 90% of them detected once, and around 3% sits in the top ten. Between the trimmed V and J ends, which lost 0 bases and 6 bases, there was a span of 13 bases. In germline, CDR1 is LGHNA, CDR2 YSLEER. This CDR3 is built from 15 residues.

This TCR came from a woman aged 30 to 39 with COVID-19, enrolled during active disease. Sequenced: peripheral blood. This rearrangement joins TRBV4-3 to TRBJ2-3; tentatively, D is TRBD1 (6 bases). Written as DNA, the CDR3 is TGCGCCAGCAGCCAAGAGGCAGGGGCCCGTGATACGCAGTATTTT. Translated: CASSQEAGARDTQYF.